A single sample gave rise to the 21 T cell receptor beta chains below, sequenced in a study of response to subunit inactivated influenza vaccine. Using its own MiXCR run on the RT-PCR reads, TCRdb lists one record per CDR3 protein. The sample includes some 850,000 distinct CDR3 sequences, approximately 17% of them seen just once. The sequencing here drew on PBMCs from blood, taken around 5 days after vaccination. The receptors were sampled from a man aged 45-65 years who received an inactivated influenza vaccine.

The chain carries TRBV7-9 and TRBJ1-5; TRBD1 aligns across 7 bases. CDR1 is SEHNR, CDR2 FQNEAQ, per germline (reference sequence). J was trimmed by 1 base and V by 1 base; bases with no gene match: 4. The CDR3 runs to 16 residues. The CDR3 sequence: CASSLGGGVSNQPQHF. The CDR3 DNA follows: TGTGCCAGCAGCTTAGGAGGGGGCGTCAGCAATCAGCCCCAGCATTTT.

The chain links TRBV2 to TRBJ2-1; D call uncertain. This CDR3 has 15 residues. V lost 2 bases and J 1 base, leaving 9 bases between the germline ends. Germline V gene data show CDR1 as SNHLY and CDR2 as FYNNEI. The CDR3 protein is CASSEYGISYNEQFF. The DNA of the CDR3 is TGTGCCAGCAGTGAATATGGGATATCCTACAATGAGCAGTTCTTC.

This sequence joins TRBV18 and TRBJ2-7; 8 bases map to TRBD1. This CDR3 spans 16 amino acids. Germline V lookup: CDR1 KGHSH, CDR2 LQKENI. J gave up 2 bases and V 7 bases, and 13 bases lay outside the gene matches. The CDR3 here is CASFLLGRTGTYEQYF. The CDR3 DNA sequence: TGTGCCAGCTTCCTTCTGGGCCGGACAGGGACCTACGAGCAGTACTTC.

V and J are TRBV7-6 and TRBJ1-1; the match to TRBD1 covers 7 bases. The V gene end was trimmed by 5 bases and the J gene end by 4 bases; junction bases not matched to a gene: 10. The germline gives CDR1 SGHVS, CDR2 FNYEAQ. The CDR3 has 15 residues. This CDR3 is CASSLGTGTVTEAFF. CDR3 in DNA: TGTGCCAGCAGCCTAGGAACCGGGACAGTCACTGAAGCTTTCTTT. Together with reference TRBV7-6 and TRBJ1-1, the CDR3 gives the full variable domain: GAGVSQSPRYKVTKRGQDVALRCDPISGHVSLYWYRQALGQGPEFLTYFNYEAQQDKSGLPNDRFSAERPEGSISTLTIQRTEQRDSAMYRCASSLGTGTVTEAFFGQGTRLTVV.

This chain connects TRBV28 to TRBJ2-5; TRBD1 aligns across 9 bases. This CDR3 contains 16 residues. Germline V gene lookup returns CDR1 MDHEN and CDR2 SYDVKM. J was trimmed by 4 bases and V by 5 bases; bases with no gene match: 11. CDR3 coding DNA: TGTGCCAGCAGTCAACTGGGACAGGGACAGCGAGAGACCCAGTACTTC. Translated, it gives CASSQLGQGQRETQYF.

V gene TRBV9 combines with J gene TRBJ2-3; a weak D match, TRBD2 (5 bases). Germline lookup yields CDR1 SGDLS and CDR2 YYNGEE. CDR3 length equals 15 residues. V gave up 0 bases and J gave up 0 bases, with 8 bases separating them. CDR3 bases: TGTGCCAGCAGCGTAGGCGGGCGGAGCACAGATACGCAGTATTTT. Translated, it gives CASSVGGRSTDTQYF.

The chain combines TRBV6-2 or TRBV6-3 with TRBJ2-7; D might be TRBD1 or TRBD2, each matching 5 bases. Germline loops: CDR1 MNHEY, CDR2 SVGEGT. V was cut by 2 bases and J by 8 bases, with 16 bases left in between. This CDR3 spans 14 amino acids. As DNA, the CDR3 is TGTGCCAGCAGTTACAGAGGGCAGGGTGTGAAGCAGTACTTC. As protein: CASSYRGQGVKQYF.

This clonotype was counted at least ten times. The chain joins TRBV12-3 or TRBV12-4 to TRBJ2-4; D is ambiguous. This CDR3 has 13 residues. The V and J ends lost 5 bases and 2 bases respectively, with 7 bases between them. The chain's CDR3 is CASSPGPKNIQYF. DNA for the CDR3: TGTGCCAGCAGTCCCGGGCCCAAAAACATTCAGTACTTC.

This clonotype was recorded a few times. This sequence joins TRBV9 and TRBJ1-1, with D uncertain. CDR1 is SGDLS and CDR2 is YYNGEE in the germline V gene. The germline V and J ends were trimmed by 10 bases and 2 bases, with 15 bases remaining between them. This CDR3 comprises 13 residues. The CDR3 sequence: CAAGRDFNTEAFF. The CDR3 DNA reads TGTGCCGCGGGAAGGGATTTCAACACTGAAGCTTTCTTT.

The J gene is TRBJ2-1, the V gene TRBV12-3 or TRBV12-4; D is ambiguous. This CDR3 contains 10 residues. The germline V and J ends were trimmed by 3 bases and 13 bases, with 7 bases remaining between them. CDR3: CASSLRSQFF. The CDR3 DNA follows: TGTGCCAGCAGTTTGCGGTCCCAGTTCTTC.

This clonotype was found a few times. The rearrangement uses TRBV6-2 or TRBV6-3 and TRBJ1-1; D gene uncertain. Trimming stripped 2 bases from V and 5 bases from J, with 9 bases between. This CDR3 comprises 13 residues. Germline V lookup: CDR1 MNHEY, CDR2 SVGEGT. DNA of the CDR3: TGTGCCAGCAGTTACCTAGAACGGACTGAAGCTTTCTTT. This gives the protein CASSYLERTEAFF.

This clonotype was seen only a few times. This sequence joins TRBV7-9 and TRBJ1-2; maybe TRBD1 (5 bases). The length of the CDR3 is 11 residues. V was trimmed by 6 bases and J by 6 bases, leaving 8 bases between them. In germline, CDR1 is SEHNR, CDR2 FQNEAQ (reference sequence). CDR3 amino acids: CASSTRDGYTF. CDR3 DNA: TGTGCCAGCAGTACCAGGGATGGCTACACCTTC.

This clonotype was picked up a small number of times. The rearrangement joins TRBV27 to TRBJ2-1; 7 positions agree with TRBD2. Trimming cost V 3 bases and J 1 base; bases outside gene matches: 9. The CDR3 extends over 17 amino acids. CDR1 MNHEY and CDR2 SMNVEV come from the germline V gene (reference sequence). In nucleotides, the CDR3 is TGTGCCAGCAGTTTGGCCTGGGTGCGGGGGTCCTACAATGAGCAGTTCTTC. This codes for CASSLAWVRGSYNEQFF.

CDR3 in DNA: TGTGCCAGCAGCTTAGCGTCGGTGTACGGGGAGCTGTTTTTT. Its protein is CASSLASVYGELFF. This chain uses TRBV7-2 with TRBJ2-2; D uncertain. Germline V gene data show CDR1 as SGHTA and CDR2 as FQGNSA. V shed 0 bases and J shed 7 bases, with 9 bases lying between them. This CDR3 spans 14 amino acids.

The rearrangement joins TRBV9 to TRBJ1-1; D is ambiguous. The CDR3 is 14 residues long. The germline V gene has CDR1 SGDLS and CDR2 YYNGEE. Trimming left V 0 bases short and J 4 bases short, with 10 bases between. The CDR3 bases are TGTGCCAGCAGCGTAGAAGGTTTGAGCACTGAAGCTTTCTTT. Amino acid sequence: CASSVEGLSTEAFF.

This clonotype was detected only a few times. The chain uses TRBV5-1 and TRBJ2-1; a weak D match, TRBD2 (5 bases). V dropped 8 bases and J dropped 4 bases, with 16 bases sitting between them. Germline V CDR1 and CDR2: SGHRS, YFSETQ. The CDR3 covers 14 residues. The CDR3 loop is CASTGLAGYNEQFF. CDR3 coding DNA: TGCGCCAGTACCGGACTGGCGGGTTACAATGAGCAGTTCTTC.

In its sample, this clonotype was seen once. This chain links TRBV6-2 or TRBV6-3 with TRBJ2-2; 7 nucleotides agree with TRBD1. This CDR3 is built from 14 residues. Germline V gives CDR1 MNHEY, CDR2 SVGEGT. V was pared by 8 bases and J by 4 bases, with 7 bases of the junction left unmatched. The CDR3 is CASRQGGGTGELFF. CDR3 DNA: TGTGCCAGCCGACAGGGCGGTGGCACCGGGGAGCTGTTTTTT.

There are many counts of this clonotype. The chain is built from TRBV27 and TRBJ2-1; D remains unclear. Trimming cost V 1 base and J 3 bases, with 4 bases left between them. This CDR3 has 13 residues. Germline CDR1 is MNHEY and CDR2 is SMNVEV (reference sequence). The CDR3 region has the DNA TGTGCCAGCAGTTTATTCCTCTACAATGAGCAGTTCTTC. Its protein product is CASSLFLYNEQFF.

This clonotype was seen a few times. The genes are TRBV6-1 and TRBJ1-5; D possibly corresponds to TRBD1 (6 bases). V lost 7 bases and J lost 3, with 13 bases in between. The CDR3 loop spans 14 amino acids. Per germline, CDR1 MNHNS and CDR2 SASEGT. In DNA form, the CDR3 reads TGTGCCAGCATATCAGGGGAAATCAATCAGCCCCAGCATTTT. Encoded protein: CASISGEINQPQHF.

This clonotype showed up many times. The genes are TRBV12-3 or TRBV12-4 and TRBJ2-7; D call uncertain. This CDR3 has 10 amino acids. V was pared by 1 base and J by 6 bases, with 1 base between. CDR3 sequence reads: CASSLGEQYF. The DNA for the CDR3 is TGTGCCAGCAGTTTAGGCGAGCAGTACTTC.

This clonotype was found many times. The V call is TRBV28, the J call TRBJ1-5, with D perhaps matching TRBD1 (5 bases). The CDR3 has 14 amino acids. The germline V and J ends were trimmed by 2 bases and 6 bases, with 11 bases remaining between them. Germline V lookup: CDR1 MDHEN, CDR2 SYDVKM. CDR3 nucleotides: TGTGCCAGCAGTTTACTGGGGCTTGGTCAGCCCCAGCATTTT. Translated, it gives CASSLLGLGQPQHF.